These 24 T cell receptor beta chains originate from one sample sequenced in a study of identical twins. TCRdb independently ran MiXCR on the 5' RACE reads; one entry per CDR3 protein. The sample consists of hundreds of thousands of distinct CDR3 sequences, 15% to 20% of them appearing once. This same sample was also taken into another study, of T cells expressing NK-cell markers.

Specimen: PBMCs. Every receptor here comes from a young woman in good health.

The rearrangement uses TRBV30 and TRBJ2-3, with D perhaps matching TRBD2 (6 bases). Germline V lookup: CDR1 GTSNPN, CDR2 SVGIG (reference sequence). Between the trimmed V and J ends, which lost 2 bases and 1 base, there was a span of 16 bases. The CDR3 contains 16 residues. The CDR3 DNA is TGTGCCTGGAGTCTCATCGGACTAAGAGGCACAGATACGCAGTATTTT. Encoded protein: CAWSLIGLRGTDTQYF.

The V call is TRBV7-2, the J call TRBJ1-6; D is unresolved. V lost 5 bases and J 9 bases, leaving 11 bases between the germline ends. From germline, CDR1 is SGHTA and CDR2 FQGNSA. CDR3 length equals 13 residues. CDR3 in amino acids: CASSPSSGSPLHF. CDR3 sequence (DNA): TGTGCCAGCAGCCCCTCCTCCGGTTCACCCCTCCACTTT.

This rearrangement joins TRBV9 to TRBJ1-2; D unclear. Trimming pared 6 bases from V and 8 bases from J, leaving 23 bases between. This CDR3 comprises 15 residues. The germline CDR1 and CDR2 sequences are SGDLS and YYNGEE. The CDR3 DNA reads TGTGCCAGCACCGTGGCGGGGTCCACTGGGGAAGGCTACACCTTC. Protein product: CASTVAGSTGEGYTF. The full variable domain, in which reference TRBV9 and TRBJ1-2 provide the parts outside the CDR3, is DSGVTQTPKHLITATGQRVTLRCSPRSGDLSVYWYQQSLDQGLQFLIQYYNGEERAKGNILERFSAQQFPDLHSELNLSSLELGDSALYFCASTVAGSTGEGYTFGSGTRLTVV.

The rearrangement uses TRBV7-2 and TRBJ2-7, with a tentative D call TRBD2 (6 bases). Germline V gene lookup returns CDR1 SGHTA and CDR2 FQGNSA. Trimming left V 1 base short and J 4 bases short, with 14 bases between. The CDR3 is made up of 15 amino acids. As DNA, the CDR3 is TGTGCCAGCAGCTTAGAAGGCCTAGGAGGGTACGAGCAGTACTTC. Protein: CASSLEGLGGYEQYF.

The gene calls are TRBV2 and TRBJ2-7; no definite D call. V was pared by 10 bases and J by 6 bases, with 16 bases between. Germline V lookup: CDR1 SNHLY, CDR2 FYNNEI. The CDR3 contains 12 residues. The CDR3 is CATSSREREQYF. CDR3 sequence (DNA): TGTGCCACCTCAAGCCGTGAGCGCGAGCAGTACTTC.

This clonotype was observed a handful of times. V gene TRBV12-3 or TRBV12-4 combines with J gene TRBJ2-5; D might be TRBD1 or TRBD2, each matching 6 bases. V gave up 0 bases and J gave up 7 bases, with 27 bases separating them. This CDR3 is built from 19 residues. CDR3 coding DNA: TGTGCCAGCAGTTTAGCGAGCTGGAGGGGGTTCCAACCCTCGGGGACCCAGTACTTC. Its protein is CASSLASWRGFQPSGTQYF.

The chain joins TRBV6-5 to TRBJ2-1; weak D call: TRBD1 (5 bases). Trimming pared 5 bases from V and 10 bases from J, leaving 9 bases between. CDR3 size: 11 residues. CDR1 and CDR2 from the germline V gene are MNHEY and SVGAGI. The CDR3 sequence is CASSTPGEQFF. The CDR3 coding sequence is TGTGCCAGCAGTACCCCAGGGGAGCAGTTCTTC.

This clonotype was found a few times. The chain recombines TRBV5-1 with TRBJ2-1; no reliable D call. Germline CDR1 is SGHRS and CDR2 is YFSETQ. V lost 2 bases and J 6 bases, leaving 12 bases between the germline ends. This CDR3 contains 14 residues. CDR3 sequence: CASSFGSAPNEQFF. CDR3 nucleotide sequence: TGCGCCAGCAGCTTCGGCTCTGCCCCCAATGAGCAGTTCTTC.

Only a few counts were recorded for this clonotype. V is TRBV9 and J is TRBJ2-1, with 9 nucleotides matching TRBD1. Germline V gives CDR1 SGDLS, CDR2 YYNGEE. The CDR3 is made up of 15 amino acids. V shed 0 bases, J shed 3 bases, and the junction held 1 base outside the gene matches. DNA for the CDR3: TGTGCCAGCAGCGTAGGACAGGGGGACTACAATGAGCAGTTCTTC. Its protein product is CASSVGQGDYNEQFF.

CDR3 coding DNA: TGTGCCATCAGTGGGGCAGAATCGACATACAATGAGCAGTTCTTC. Translated: CAISGAESTYNEQFF. The gene calls are TRBV10-3 and TRBJ2-1; D remains unclear. The V and J ends lost 4 bases and 4 bases respectively, with 14 bases between them. Germline V gene sequence: CDR1 ENHRY, CDR2 SYGVKD. This CDR3 spans 15 amino acids.

This clonotype has just a few counts. The genes are TRBV20-1 and TRBJ2-1; 8 bases fit TRBD2. Germline CDR1 is DFQATT and CDR2 is SNEGSKA (reference sequence). This CDR3 has 14 residues. The CDR3 protein is CSRGGRDSYNEQFF. CDR3 DNA: TGCAGCCGGGGGGGGCGTGACTCCTACAATGAGCAGTTCTTC.

The table lists this clonotype with a few counts. The rearrangement uses TRBV5-1 and TRBJ1-4, with D possibly TRBD1 on 5 matching bases. Germline CDR1 and CDR2: SGHRS and YFSETQ. Trimming removed 4 bases at V and 6 bases at J, with 16 bases between. The CDR3 runs to 15 residues. CDR3 residues: CASSDGGTGYEKLFF. The CDR3 DNA follows: TGCGCCAGCAGCGATGGGGGGACGGGGTATGAAAAACTGTTTTTT.

The chain links TRBV12-3 or TRBV12-4 to TRBJ2-1; D gene unclear. This CDR3 contains 13 residues. The germline V and J ends were trimmed by 7 bases and 7 bases, with 14 bases remaining between them. CDR3 in amino acids: CASTPGNWNEQFF. The CDR3 DNA follows: TGTGCCAGCACCCCCGGAAATTGGAATGAGCAGTTCTTC.

This clonotype occurred many times. The gene calls are TRBV3-1 and TRBJ2-5; 11 positions agree with TRBD2. The ends lost 2 bases at V and 4 bases at J; junction bases unmatched: 3. The CDR3 covers 15 residues. CDR1 is LGHDT, CDR2 YNNKEL, per germline (reference sequence). The CDR3 loop is CASSQTTSGGETQYF. The CDR3 DNA reads as TGTGCCAGCAGCCAAACTACTAGCGGGGGAGAGACCCAGTACTTC.

This clonotype appeared a few times. Written as DNA, the CDR3 is TGTGCCATCAGTGCAGGGCGGGAGGTAACAGATACGCAGTATTTT. This translates into CAISAGREVTDTQYF. This chain uses TRBV10-3 with TRBJ2-3, with 8 bases aligning to TRBD2. V lost 4 bases to trimming and J lost 3 bases; unmatched junction nucleotides: 6. Per the germline V gene, CDR1 is ENHRY and CDR2 is SYGVKD. The CDR3 covers 15 residues.

This chain uses TRBV20-1 with TRBJ2-5; perhaps TRBD2 as D (5 bases). This CDR3 contains 13 residues. Germline loops: CDR1 DFQATT, CDR2 SNEGSKA (reference sequence). The germline V and J ends were trimmed by 3 bases and 5 bases, with 13 bases remaining between them. The CDR3 coding sequence is TGCAGTGCTAGCGTTTCTCCGGGGGAGACCCAGTACTTC. Its protein is CSASVSPGETQYF.

This clonotype was counted a few times. The rearrangement joins TRBV29-1 to TRBJ1-2; no clear D gene. Germline CDR1 SQVTM, CDR2 ANQGSEA. V was pared by 4 bases and J by 8 bases, with 11 bases between. CDR3 size: 11 residues. The CDR3 sequence: CSVAGTSGYTF. The DNA for the CDR3 is TGCAGCGTTGCCGGTACGAGCGGCTACACCTTC.

The chain combines TRBV18 with TRBJ2-7; the D call may be TRBD1 or TRBD2 (6 bases each). The CDR3 spans 17 residues. The germline V and J ends were trimmed by 0 bases and 1 base, with 16 bases remaining between them. The germline V gene has CDR1 KGHSH and CDR2 LQKENI. CDR3 amino acids: CASSPPRPGGRSYEQYF. In DNA form, the CDR3 reads TGTGCCAGCTCACCACCGAGGCCCGGGGGCCGGTCCTACGAGCAGTACTTC. Complete variable domain (other parts from reference TRBV18 and TRBJ2-7): NAGVMQNPRHLVRRRGQEARLRCSPMKGHSHVYWYRQLPEEGLKFMVYLQKENIIDESGMPKERFSAEFPKEGPSILRIQQVVRGDSAAYFCASSPPRPGGRSYEQYFGPGTRLTVT.

The J gene is TRBJ1-2, the V gene TRBV5-6, with 8 bases matching TRBD1. The CDR3 length is 15 residues. CDR1 SGHDT and CDR2 YYEEEE come from the germline V gene. J lost 3 bases, V lost 2 bases, and 6 bases had no gene match. Written as DNA, the CDR3 is TGTGCCAGCAGCTTCCCGGGACAGGTATACTATGGCTACACCTTC. Protein: CASSFPGQVYYGYTF.

The gene calls are TRBV9 and TRBJ2-1, with 11 bases aligning to TRBD2. V trimming: 0 bases; J trimming: 10 bases; junction bases outside the gene matches: 6. The CDR3 runs 15 residues. Germline V gene lookup returns CDR1 SGDLS and CDR2 YYNGEE. CDR3 coding DNA: TGTGCCAGCAGCGTAGTAGGTAGCGGGAGGGGGGAGCAGTTCTTC. Protein: CASSVVGSGRGEQFF.

This clonotype appeared a few times. The chain links TRBV4-3 to TRBJ2-5, with 11 nucleotides matching TRBD2. Germline CDR1 LGHNA, CDR2 YSLEER. Losses at the gene ends were 4 bases for V and 1 base for J; bases not matched to a gene: 11. CDR3 size: 18 residues. The CDR3 sequence is CASSRQHLSGRVQETQYF. CDR3 nucleotides: TGCGCCAGCAGCCGCCAACACCTTAGCGGGAGGGTCCAAGAGACCCAGTACTTC.

The table lists this clonotype with a few counts. This chain uses TRBV29-1 with TRBJ1-2; D is ambiguous. Trimming left V 4 bases short and J 4 bases short, with 16 bases between. CDR1 and CDR2 (germline): SQVTM, ANQGSEA. The CDR3 runs to 14 residues. The CDR3 reads CSVVPKSGPYGYTF. CDR3 sequence (DNA): TGCAGCGTTGTTCCTAAATCAGGACCCTATGGCTACACCTTC.

This clonotype was seen ten or more times. The J gene is TRBJ2-3, the V gene TRBV20-1; tentatively, D is TRBD2 (5 bases). The CDR3 is 11 amino acids. The germline CDR1 and CDR2 sequences are DFQATT and SNEGSKA (reference sequence). V lost 6 bases and J 6 bases, leaving 10 bases between the germline ends. The chain's CDR3 is CSAFRGDTQYF. CDR3 nucleotide sequence: TGCAGTGCCTTCAGAGGGGATACGCAGTATTTT.

This clonotype was counted only a few times. The chain combines TRBV28 with TRBJ2-7; tentative D call: TRBD1 (5 bases). The CDR3 length is 15 residues. V gave up 6 bases and J gave up 2 bases, with 17 bases separating them. In germline, CDR1 is MDHEN, CDR2 SYDVKM. CDR3 loop: CASSPGQDGTYEQYF. In DNA form, the CDR3 reads TGTGCCAGCAGCCCCGGACAAGACGGTACCTACGAGCAGTACTTC.